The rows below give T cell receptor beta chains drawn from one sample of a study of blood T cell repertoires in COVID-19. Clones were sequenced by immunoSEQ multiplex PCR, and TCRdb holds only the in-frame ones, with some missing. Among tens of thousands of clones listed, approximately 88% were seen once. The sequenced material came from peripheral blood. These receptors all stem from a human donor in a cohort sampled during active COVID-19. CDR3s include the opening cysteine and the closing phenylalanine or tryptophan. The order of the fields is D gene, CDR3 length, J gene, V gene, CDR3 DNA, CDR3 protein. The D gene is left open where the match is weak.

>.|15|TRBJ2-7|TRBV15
TGTGCCACCAGCAGGATCACCGGGGTGGGGAACGAGCAGTACTTC
CATSRITGVGNEQYF
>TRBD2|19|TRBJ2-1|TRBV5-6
TGTGCCAGCAGCCGTGTGGATTTAGCGGGGAGACGCTCCTACAATGAGCAGTTCTTC
CASSRVDLAGRRSYNEQFF
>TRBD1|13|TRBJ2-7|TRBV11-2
TGTGCCAGCGACATGACAGGGGGCTACGAGCAGTACTTC
CASDMTGGYEQYF
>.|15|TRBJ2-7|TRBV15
TGTGCCACCAGCAGAGCGGCGGGTGGTAAATTCGAGCAGTACTTC
CATSRAAGGKFEQYF
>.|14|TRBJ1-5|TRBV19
TGTGCCAGTAGTATCTTGGGGGGAGATCAGCCCCAGCATTTT
CASSILGGDQPQHF
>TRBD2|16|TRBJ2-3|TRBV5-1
TGCGCCAGCAGCTTTGGTGGACTAGCGGCCACAGATACGCAGTATTTT
CASSFGGLAATDTQYF
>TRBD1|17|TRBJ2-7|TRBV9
TGTGCCAGCAGCGTAGGACCCGGGACAGGGGGCACAGGCGAGCAGTACTTC
CASSVGPGTGGTGEQYF
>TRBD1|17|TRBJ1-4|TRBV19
TGTGCCAGTAGTGGACAGGGGAACCCAGCAACTAATGAAAAACTGTTTTTT
CASSGQGNPATNEKLFF
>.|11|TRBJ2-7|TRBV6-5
TGTGCCAGCTCACCCAGGGTTGAGCAGTACTTC
CASSPRVEQYF
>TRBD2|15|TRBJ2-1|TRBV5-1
TGCGCCAGCAGCTTGGCTAGCGGGAGTATAAATGAGCAGTTCTTC
CASSLASGSINEQFF
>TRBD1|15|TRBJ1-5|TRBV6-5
TGTGCCAGCAGTCCAGGGGGCCGGGGCAATCAGCCCCAGCATTTT
CASSPGGRGNQPQHF
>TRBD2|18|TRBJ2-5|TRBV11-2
TGTGCCAGCAGCTTCCGGGGAACGAAAGCGGGAGGGTTGGAGACCCAGTACTTC
CASSFRGTKAGGLETQYF